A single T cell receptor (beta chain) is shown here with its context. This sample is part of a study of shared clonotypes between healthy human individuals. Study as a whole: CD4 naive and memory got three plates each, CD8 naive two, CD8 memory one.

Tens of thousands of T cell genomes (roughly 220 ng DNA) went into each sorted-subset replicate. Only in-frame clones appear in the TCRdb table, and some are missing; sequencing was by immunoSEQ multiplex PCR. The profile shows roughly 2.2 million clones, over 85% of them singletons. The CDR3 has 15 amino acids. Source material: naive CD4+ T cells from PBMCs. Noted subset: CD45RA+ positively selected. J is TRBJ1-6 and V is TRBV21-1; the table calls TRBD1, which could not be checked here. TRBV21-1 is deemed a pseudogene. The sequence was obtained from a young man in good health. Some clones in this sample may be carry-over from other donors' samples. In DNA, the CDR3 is TGTGCCAGCAGCAAAGCGACAGTTTATAATTCACCCCTCCACTTT. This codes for CASSKATVYNSPLHF.